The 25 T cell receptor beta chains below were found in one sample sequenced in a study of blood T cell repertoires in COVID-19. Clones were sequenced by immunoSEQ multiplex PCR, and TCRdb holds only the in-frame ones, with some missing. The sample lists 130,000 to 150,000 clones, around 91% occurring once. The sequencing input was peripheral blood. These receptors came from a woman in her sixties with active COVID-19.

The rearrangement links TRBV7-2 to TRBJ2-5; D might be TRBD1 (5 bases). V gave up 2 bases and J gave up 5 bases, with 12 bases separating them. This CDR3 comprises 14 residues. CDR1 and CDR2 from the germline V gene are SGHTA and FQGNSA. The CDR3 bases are TGTGCCAGCAGCTTAAATTGGCAGGGTGAGACCCAGTACTTC. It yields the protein CASSLNWQGETQYF.

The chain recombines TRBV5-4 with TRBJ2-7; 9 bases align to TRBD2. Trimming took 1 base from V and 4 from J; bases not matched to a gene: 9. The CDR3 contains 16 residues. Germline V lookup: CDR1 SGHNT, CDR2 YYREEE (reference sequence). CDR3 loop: CASSLSAGGPFYEQYF. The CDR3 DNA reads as TGTGCCAGCAGCTTGTCCGCGGGAGGGCCTTTTTACGAGCAGTACTTC.

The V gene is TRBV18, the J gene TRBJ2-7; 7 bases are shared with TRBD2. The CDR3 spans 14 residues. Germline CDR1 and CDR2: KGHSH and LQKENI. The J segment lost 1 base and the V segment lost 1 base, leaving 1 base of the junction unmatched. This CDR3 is CASSPREGSYEQYF. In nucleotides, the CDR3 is TGTGCCAGCTCACCACGGGAGGGGTCCTACGAGCAGTACTTC.

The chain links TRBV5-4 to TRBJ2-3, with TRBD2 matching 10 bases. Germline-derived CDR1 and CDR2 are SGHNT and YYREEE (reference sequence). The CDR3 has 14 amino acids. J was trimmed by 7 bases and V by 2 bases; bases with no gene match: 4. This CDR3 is CASSFELAGYTQYF. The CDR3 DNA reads TGTGCCAGCAGCTTCGAACTAGCGGGGTATACGCAGTATTTT.

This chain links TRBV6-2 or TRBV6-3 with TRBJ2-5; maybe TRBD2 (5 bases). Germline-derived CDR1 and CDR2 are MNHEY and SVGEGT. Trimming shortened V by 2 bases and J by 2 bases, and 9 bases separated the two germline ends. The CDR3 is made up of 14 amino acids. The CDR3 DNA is TGTGCCAGCAGTTACGTTCGGAGGCAAGAGACCCAGTACTTC. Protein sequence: CASSYVRRQETQYF.

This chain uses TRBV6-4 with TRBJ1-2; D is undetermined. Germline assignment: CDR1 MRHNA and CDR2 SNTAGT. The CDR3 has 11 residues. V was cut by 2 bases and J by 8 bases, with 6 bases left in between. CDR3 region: CASSDPVGYTF. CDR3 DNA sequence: TGTGCCAGCAGTGACCCGGTCGGCTACACCTTC.

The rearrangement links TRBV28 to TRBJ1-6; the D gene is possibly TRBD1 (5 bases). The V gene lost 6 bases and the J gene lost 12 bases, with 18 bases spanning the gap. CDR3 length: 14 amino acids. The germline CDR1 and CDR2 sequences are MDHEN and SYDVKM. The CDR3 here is CASSPGVGLVPLHF. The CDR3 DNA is TGTGCCAGCAGCCCGGGGGTAGGTTTGGTACCCCTCCACTTT. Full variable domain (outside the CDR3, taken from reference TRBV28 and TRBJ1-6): DVKVTQSSRYLVKRTGEKVFLECVQDMDHENMFWYRQDPGLGLRLIYFSYDVKMKEKGDIPEGYSVSREKKERFSLILESASTNQTSMYLCASSPGVGLVPLHFGNGTRLTVT.

CDR3 coding DNA: TGTGCCAGCAACCCCGGCGGGCCGGGTGAGCAGTTCTTC. Residues: CASNPGGPGEQFF. The V call is TRBV6-2 or TRBV6-3, the J call TRBJ2-1, with TRBD2 as a possible D gene (5 bases). The CDR3 runs 13 residues. V lost 7 bases and J lost 9, with 16 bases in between. From germline, CDR1 is MNHEY and CDR2 SVGEGT.

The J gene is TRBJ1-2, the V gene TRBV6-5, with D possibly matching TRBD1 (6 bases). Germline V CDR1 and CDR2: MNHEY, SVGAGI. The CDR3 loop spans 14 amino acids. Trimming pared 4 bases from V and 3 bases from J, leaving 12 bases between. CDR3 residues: CASSSNRVHYGYTF. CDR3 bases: TGTGCCAGCAGTTCCAACAGGGTCCACTATGGCTACACCTTC.

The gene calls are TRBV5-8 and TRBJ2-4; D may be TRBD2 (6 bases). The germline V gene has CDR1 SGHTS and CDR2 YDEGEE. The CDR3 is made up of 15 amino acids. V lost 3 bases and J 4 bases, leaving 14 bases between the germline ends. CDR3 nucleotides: TGTGCCAGCAGCTCCCCATGGGACTTAAAAAACATTCAGTACTTC. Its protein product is CASSSPWDLKNIQYF.

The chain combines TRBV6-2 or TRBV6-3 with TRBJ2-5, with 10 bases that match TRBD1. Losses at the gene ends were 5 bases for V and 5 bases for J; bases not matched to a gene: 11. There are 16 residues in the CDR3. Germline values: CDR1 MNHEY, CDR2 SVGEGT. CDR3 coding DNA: TGTGCCAGCAGTACCCCGGGGACAGGGGTGGGGGAGACCCAGTACTTC. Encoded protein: CASSTPGTGVGETQYF.

CDR3 region: CASTRGPGQGAETQYF. DNA of the CDR3: TGTGCCAGCACCCGTGGTCCAGGACAGGGAGCTGAGACCCAGTACTTC. The rearrangement joins TRBV9 to TRBJ2-5; TRBD1 agrees at 8 bases. The germline V gene encodes CDR1 SGDLS and CDR2 YYNGEE. CDR3 length: 16 residues. V lost 6 bases and J lost 5; bases outside the gene matches: 15.

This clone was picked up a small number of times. CDR3 sequence: CASSLSGTANQPQHF. CDR3 coding DNA: TGTGCCAGCAGCTTAAGCGGGACAGCAAATCAGCCCCAGCATTTT. The rearrangement uses TRBV7-3 and TRBJ1-5; 7 positions agree with TRBD1. The CDR3 is 15 amino acids. V dropped 1 base and J dropped 4; count of bases not matched to a gene: 4. Germline V gene sequence: CDR1 SGHTA, CDR2 FQGTGA. Variable domain in full (rest from reference TRBV7-3 and TRBJ1-5): GAGVSQTPSNKVTEKGKYVELRCDPISGHTALYWYRQSLGQGPEFLIYFQGTGAADDSGLPNDRFFAVRPEGSVSTLKIQRTERGDSAVYLCASSLSGTANQPQHFGDGTRLSIL.

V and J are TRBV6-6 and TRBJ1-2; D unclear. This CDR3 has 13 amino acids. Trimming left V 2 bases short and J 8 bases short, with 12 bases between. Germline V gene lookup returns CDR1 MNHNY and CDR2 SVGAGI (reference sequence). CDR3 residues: CASSYEGIEGYTF. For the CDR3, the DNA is TGTGCCAGCAGTTACGAGGGTATAGAGGGCTACACCTTC.

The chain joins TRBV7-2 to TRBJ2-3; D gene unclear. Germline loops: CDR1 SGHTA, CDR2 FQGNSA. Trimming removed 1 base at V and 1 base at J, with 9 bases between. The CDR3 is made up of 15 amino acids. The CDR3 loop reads CASSLGSVGTDTQYF. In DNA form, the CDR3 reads TGTGCCAGCAGCTTAGGGAGCGTCGGCACAGATACGCAGTATTTT.

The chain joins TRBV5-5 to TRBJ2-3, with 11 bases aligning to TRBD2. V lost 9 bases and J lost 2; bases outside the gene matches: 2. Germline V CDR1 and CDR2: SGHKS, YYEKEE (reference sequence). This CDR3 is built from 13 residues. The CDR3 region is CATGLAATDTQYF. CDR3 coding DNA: TGTGCCACGGGACTAGCGGCCACAGATACGCAGTATTTT.

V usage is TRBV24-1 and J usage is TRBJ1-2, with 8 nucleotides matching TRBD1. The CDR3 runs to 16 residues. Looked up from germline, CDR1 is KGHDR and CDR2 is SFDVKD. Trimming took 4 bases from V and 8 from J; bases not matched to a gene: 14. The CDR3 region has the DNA TGTGCCACCAGTGAAAAAGAGTCGCAGGGGGCGAAGGGCTACACCTTC. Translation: CATSEKESQGAKGYTF.

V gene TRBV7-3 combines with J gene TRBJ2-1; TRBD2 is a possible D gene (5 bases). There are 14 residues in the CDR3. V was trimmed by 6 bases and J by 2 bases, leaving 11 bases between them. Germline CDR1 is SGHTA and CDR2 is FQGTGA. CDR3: CASREDLTYNEQFF. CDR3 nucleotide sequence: TGTGCCAGCAGGGAGGACTTAACCTACAATGAGCAGTTCTTC. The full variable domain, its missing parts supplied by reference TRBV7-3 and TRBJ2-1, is GAGVSQTPSNKVTEKGKYVELRCDPISGHTALYWYRQSLGQGPEFLIYFQGTGAADDSGLPNDRFFAVRPEGSVSTLKIQRTERGDSAVYLCASREDLTYNEQFFGPGTRLTVL.

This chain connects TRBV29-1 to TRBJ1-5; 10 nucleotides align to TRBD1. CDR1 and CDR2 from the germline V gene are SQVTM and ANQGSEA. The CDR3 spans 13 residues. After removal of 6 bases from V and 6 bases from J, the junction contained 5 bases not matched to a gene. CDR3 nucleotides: TGCAGCGTAGGGACAGGGGTCGGTCAGCCCCAGCATTTT. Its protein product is CSVGTGVGQPQHF.

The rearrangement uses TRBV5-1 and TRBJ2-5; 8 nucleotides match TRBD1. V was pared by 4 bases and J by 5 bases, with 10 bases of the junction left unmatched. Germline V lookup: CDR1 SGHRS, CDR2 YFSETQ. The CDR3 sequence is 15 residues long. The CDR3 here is CASSRLGQGSETQYF. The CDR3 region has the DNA TGCGCCAGCAGCCGACTCGGACAGGGCAGTGAGACCCAGTACTTC.

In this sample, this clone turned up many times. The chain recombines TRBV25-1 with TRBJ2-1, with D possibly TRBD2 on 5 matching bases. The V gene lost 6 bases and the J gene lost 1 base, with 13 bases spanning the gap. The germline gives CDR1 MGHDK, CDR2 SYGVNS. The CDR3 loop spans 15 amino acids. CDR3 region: CASSATRGSYNEQFF. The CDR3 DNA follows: TGTGCCAGCAGCGCTACGCGCGGGTCCTACAATGAGCAGTTCTTC.

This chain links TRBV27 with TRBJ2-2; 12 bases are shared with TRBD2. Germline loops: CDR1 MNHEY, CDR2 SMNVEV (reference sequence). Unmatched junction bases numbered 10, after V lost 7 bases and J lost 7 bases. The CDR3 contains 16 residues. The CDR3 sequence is CASTSGLAGLGGELFF. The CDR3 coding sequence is TGTGCCAGCACTTCCGGACTAGCGGGACTGGGCGGGGAGCTGTTTTTT.

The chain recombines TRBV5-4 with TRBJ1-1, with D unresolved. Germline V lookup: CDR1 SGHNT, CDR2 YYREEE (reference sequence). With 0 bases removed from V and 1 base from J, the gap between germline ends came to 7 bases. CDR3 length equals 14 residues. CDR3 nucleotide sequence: TGTGCCAGCAGCTTGGAAGGAGGGAACACTGAAGCTTTCTTT. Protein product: CASSLEGGNTEAFF.

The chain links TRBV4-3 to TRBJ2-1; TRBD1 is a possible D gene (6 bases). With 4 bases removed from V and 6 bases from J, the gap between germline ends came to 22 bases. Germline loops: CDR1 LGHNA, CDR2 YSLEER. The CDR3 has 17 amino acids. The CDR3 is CASSPGPGTRVSNEQFF. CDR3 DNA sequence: TGCGCCAGCAGCCCTGGCCCCGGGACAAGGGTTAGCAATGAGCAGTTCTTC.

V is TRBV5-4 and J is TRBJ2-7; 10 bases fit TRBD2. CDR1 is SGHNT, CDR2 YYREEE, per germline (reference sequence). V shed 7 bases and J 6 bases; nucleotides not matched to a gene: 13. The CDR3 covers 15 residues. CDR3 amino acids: CASSPGAGGTGEQYF. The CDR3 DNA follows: TGTGCCAGCTCCCCCGGAGCGGGAGGGACCGGCGAGCAGTACTTC.